The sample holds a few counts of the clone carrying this T cell receptor beta chain. Its cognate antigen is unknown. V was cut by 1 base and J by 0 bases, with 9 bases left in between. CDR1 and CDR2 (germline): SGHRS, YFSETQ. The CDR3 is 15 amino acids. The data are from a study of T-cell memory formation after mild COVID-19. As for the study in general: In these data, TCR clusters were largely donor specific.

Study results and limitations: Of the contracting clones, CD4+ ones lay mainly in CM and EM, and CD8+ ones in EMRA.

Constant-segment primers were used for 5'RACE, and the resulting TCR alpha and TCR beta cDNA libraries carried sample barcodes and UMIs. TCRdb re-derived calls from the 5' RACE reads in MiXCR, one entry per CDR3 protein. The sample holds more than 300,000 distinct CDR3 sequences, about 13% seen once. The sequencing input was PBMCs or a T cell subset sorted from them (not recorded which). The source is a man aged 18 to 30 who had mild COVID-19 (a few samples of this study predate the infection). Cell type and time point are not known. V is TRBV5-1 and J is TRBJ2-3; no definite D call. The CDR3: CASSLTPSSTDTQYF. In DNA, the CDR3 is TGCGCCAGCAGCTTGACTCCGTCAAGCACAGATACGCAGTATTTT.